This entry concerns a single T cell receptor beta chain. This sample is drawn from a study of blood T cell repertoires in COVID-19. Across the whole study: Samples came from the United States, Italy and Spain, spanning acute and convalescent COVID-19. T cells, B-cell-depleted T cells, or PBMCs supplied cDNA or gDNA.

This CDR3 region has 14 residues. With 3 bases removed from V and 4 bases from J, the gap between germline ends came to 13 bases. Germline V gene lookup returns CDR1 DFQATT and CDR2 SNEGSKA (reference sequence). Cohorts were assigned according to the clinical history that participants reported. Authors' data handling: Amplification with reference gene primers provided the estimates of nucleated cell counts. TCRdb's copy holds only in-frame clones and misses some; the assay was immunoSEQ multiplex PCR. The V and J calls and clone size come from that table; D and trimming were worked out from the DNA. There are about 130,000 clones in the sample; 86% occur only once, and 2% to 2.5% lies in the top ten.

V usage is TRBV20-1 and J usage is TRBJ1-5, with a tentative D call TRBD1 (6 bases). This sequence originates from a woman between 50 and 59 years old who had recovered from COVID-19. The specimen sequenced was PBMCs or T cells enriched from blood (not recorded which). The CDR3 bases are TGCAGTGCTAGTCTTGCGAGGGGGAATCAGCCCCAGCATTTT. Translation gives CSASLARGNQPQHF.